This TCR beta chain was sequenced in a study of a mutant IDH1 vaccine in newly diagnosed glioma. Study-level information: Vaccines were begun 4-6 weeks after radiotherapy alone, or with temozolomide cycles. Patients had received radiotherapy, temozolomide, or both previously, most receiving both. In the visit schedule, V12 fell in week 35, while V13 fell in week 47.

The time point is: week 35, safety follow-up. The content of each vaccine dose was 300 ug of mutant IDH1 20-mer peptide, and topical imiquimod accompanied it. Weeks 1, 3, 5, 7, 11, 15, 19 and 23 were when patients received their eight vaccinations. Measured with immunoSEQ multiplex PCR; TCRdb has only the in-frame clones, and not every one. The data show roughly 54,000 clones, 80% to 90% seen once. Trimming removed 8 bases from V and 5 bases from J, with 21 bases in between. From germline, CDR1 is SEHNR and CDR2 FQNEAQ (reference sequence). The CDR3 is 15 amino acids. Note on this clone: Its specificity is unknown.

V gene TRBV7-9 combines with J gene TRBJ1-1; D not certain. The clonotype originates from a woman aged 18-29 years with glioma. The sample in question was PBMCs, obtained from a glioma patient whose treatment included an IDH1 peptide vaccine. CDR3 region: CASLNSLSGPTEAFF. The CDR3 DNA reads TGTGCCAGCCTCAACAGTTTGTCCGGGCCGACTGAAGCTTTCTTT.